This TCR beta chain was identified in a study of blood T cell repertoires in COVID-19. For the study at large: Sites across the United States, Italy and Spain contributed samples from acute and convalescent COVID-19. T cells, B-cell-depleted T cells, or PBMCs provided the cDNA or gDNA that served as material.

This clone turned up a few times. The repertoire was sequenced with immunoSEQ multiplex PCR; TCRdb's copy has only in-frame clones and lacks some. This table holds about 37,000 clones, 80% found once. The CDR3 has 15 amino acids. V was clipped by 3 bases and J by 8 bases; unmatched bases: 12. The germline gives CDR1 MDHEN, CDR2 SYDVKM. The sequenced sample was peripheral blood. The chain carries TRBV28 and TRBJ1-2, with TRBD1 identical over 7 bases. This sequence was found in a woman between 65 and 79 years old with acute or convalescent COVID-19. CDR3 region: CASSFGTELRQGYTF. The CDR3 bases are TGTGCCAGCAGTTTCGGGACAGAACTTCGGCAGGGCTACACCTTC.